This TCR beta chain was recovered during a study of blood T cell repertoires in COVID-19. The germline V and J ends were trimmed by 1 base and 5 bases, with 8 bases remaining between them. The CDR3 contains 13 residues. Here immunoSEQ multiplex PCR was the method, and the copy in TCRdb shows in-frame clones only, minus some. This table holds over 450,000 clones, roughly nine tenths found once. Specimen: peripheral blood. V gene TRBV12-3 or TRBV12-4 combines with J gene TRBJ1-1, with D possibly TRBD1 on 5 matching bases. The source of this sequence is a woman between 50 and 59 years old with COVID-19, enrolled during active disease. The CDR3 region is CASSLGGETEAFF. The CDR3 DNA is TGTGCCAGCAGTTTAGGGGGGGAGACTGAAGCTTTCTTT.